The clone carrying this TCR beta chain was seen ten or more times. Using its own MiXCR run on the 5' RACE reads, TCRdb lists one record per CDR3 protein. The table lists about 44,000 distinct CDR3 sequences, roughly 23% of them singletons. Germline-derived CDR1 and CDR2 are MNHEY and SVGEGT. There are 13 residues in the CDR3. Trimming stripped 5 bases from V and 4 bases from J, with 8 bases between. The data originate from a study of early T cells in non-severe SARS-CoV-2 infection. About the study: Unsorted whole blood bulk RNA was sequenced, with unpaired chains.

The origin of this receptor is an adult who was a healthcare worker with PCR-confirmed SARS-CoV-2 infection or an uninfected control (not recorded which). The chain links TRBV6-2 or TRBV6-3 to TRBJ2-2, with D tentatively TRBD1 (5 bases). This specimen consisted of whole blood, obtained at baseline. Here the CDR3 DNA reads TGTGCCAGCAGTGGACACGGCACCGGGGAGCTGTTTTTT. Amino acids: CASSGHGTGELFF.